This passage covers 28 T cell receptor beta chains from one sample sequenced in a study of T cell clones after liver transplantation. Sequenced by immunoSEQ multiplex PCR; TCRdb stores in-frame clones only, minus some. The sample shows about 99,000 clones, around four fifths of them seen only once. Source: CD4+ T cells from blood, taken before liver transplant. Source of these receptors: a human donor who received a liver transplant.

This clone occurred many times. This CDR3 reads CASSLKGARGAQHF. CDR3 in DNA: TGTGCCAGCAGTTTGAAGGGGGCGCGGGGAGCCCAGCATTTT. J is TRBJ1-5 and V is TRBV28; 7 positions match TRBD1. With 3 bases clipped from V and 11 bases from J, the junction kept 10 bases outside the gene matches. Germline V gene sequence: CDR1 MDHEN, CDR2 SYDVKM. The CDR3 totals 14 residues.

V gene TRBV15 combines with J gene TRBJ1-2, with 11 bases fitting TRBD1. The CDR3 contains 15 residues. Germline CDR1 LNHNV, CDR2 YYDKDF (reference sequence). V trimming: 1 base; J trimming: 7 bases; junction bases outside the gene matches: 5. This CDR3 reads CATSRADRGHGGYTF. CDR3 DNA: TGTGCCACCAGCAGAGCGGACAGGGGGCATGGTGGCTACACCTTC.

This clone has only a few counts. The V and J genes are TRBV7-9 and TRBJ2-7; no firm D call. The CDR3 totals 11 residues. The V end lost 2 bases, the J end lost 5 bases, and 4 bases lay between the germline ends. Germline CDR1 reads SEHNR; CDR2 reads FQNEAQ (reference sequence). The CDR3: CASSLKNEQYF. The CDR3 nucleotides read TGTGCCAGCAGCTTAAAGAACGAGCAGTACTTC.

The rearrangement joins TRBV5-1 to TRBJ2-5; D is ambiguous. V was cut by 10 bases and J by 1 base, with 20 bases left in between. CDR3 size: 15 residues. From germline, CDR1 is SGHRS and CDR2 YFSETQ. The CDR3 reads CASTLNGLLQETQYF. Written as DNA, the CDR3 is TGCGCCTCCACATTGAACGGGCTCCTCCAAGAGACCCAGTACTTC.

This clone was seen a few times. The same CDR3 also results from other DNA sequences found in this sample. The chain carries TRBV29-1 and TRBJ2-3; unclear D gene. Trimming took 4 bases from V and 2 from J, leaving 13 bases between them. Germline V gene data show CDR1 as SQVTM and CDR2 as ANQGSEA. The CDR3 covers 14 residues. The CDR3 DNA is TGCAGCGTTGGAGTTTGGCCCGACACAGATACGCAGTATTTT. Translation: CSVGVWPDTDTQYF.

The chain is built from TRBV5-1 and TRBJ2-1; TRBD1 matches at 7 bases. V lost 0 bases and J lost 9; bases outside the gene matches: 9. Per germline, CDR1 SGHRS and CDR2 YFSETQ. This CDR3 comprises 15 residues. The CDR3 loop reads CASSLDRGDLGEQFF. DNA of the CDR3: TGCGCCAGCAGCTTGGACAGGGGCGACTTAGGTGAGCAGTTCTTC. The complete variable domain, with remaining parts taken from reference TRBV5-1 and TRBJ2-1, reads KAGVTQTPRYLIKTRGQQVTLSCSPISGHRSVSWYQQTPGQGLQFLFEYFSETQRNKGNFPGRFSGRQFSNSRSEMNVSTLELGDSALYLCASSLDRGDLGEQFFGPGTRLTVL.

This clone was counted a single time. The rearrangement joins TRBV5-1 to TRBJ2-1; D perhaps matches TRBD2 (6 bases). V lost 4 bases to trimming and J lost 1 base, with 18 bases between them. The CDR3 has 17 amino acids. The germline V gene has CDR1 SGHRS and CDR2 YFSETQ. The CDR3 here is CASSDTARELSYNEQFF. The DNA for the CDR3 is TGCGCCAGCAGCGATACCGCTCGGGAGCTTTCCTACAATGAGCAGTTCTTC.

V and J are TRBV5-1 and TRBJ2-5; the D gene is possibly TRBD1 (5 bases). Trimming left V 1 base short and J 4 bases short, with 14 bases between. CDR1 is SGHRS, CDR2 YFSETQ, per germline. The CDR3 totals 15 residues. Written as DNA, the CDR3 is TGCGCCAGCAGCTTGAGGGGAATAGGGGCAGAGACCCAGTACTTC. Amino acid sequence: CASSLRGIGAETQYF.

The V gene is TRBV4-1, the J gene TRBJ2-7; 8 bases are a match to TRBD1. CDR3 length: 16 amino acids. The V gene's germline CDR1 is MGHRA and CDR2 YSYEKL. Trimming removed 1 base from V and 3 bases from J; junction bases left unmatched: 8. This chain's CDR3 is CASSQVSRGLNYEQYF. The CDR3 DNA reads TGCGCCAGCAGCCAAGTGAGCAGGGGGCTAAACTACGAGCAGTACTTC.

The chain is built from TRBV11-2 and TRBJ2-4; tentative D call: TRBD1 (5 bases). Germline values: CDR1 SGHAT, CDR2 FQNNGV. The CDR3 contains 14 residues. The V end lost 5 bases, the J end lost 8 bases, and 16 bases lay between the germline ends. This CDR3 reads CASSRRNEGDIQYF. CDR3 nucleotides: TGTGCCAGCAGCCGACGTAACGAAGGGGACATTCAGTACTTC.

The chain carries TRBV7-2 and TRBJ2-1; tentatively, D is TRBD2 (5 bases). This CDR3 is 13 amino acids long. CDR1 SGHTA and CDR2 FQGNSA come from the germline V gene. The V gene lost 4 bases and the J gene lost 8 bases, with 12 bases spanning the gap. Here the CDR3 reads CASSYGLGDEQFF. The CDR3 nucleotides are TGTGCCAGCAGCTACGGCCTGGGAGATGAGCAGTTCTTC.

The gene calls are TRBV6-7 and TRBJ2-7; TRBD1 matches 12 bases. TRBV6-7 is an ORF, with its function uncertain. V lost 5 bases to trimming and J lost 4 bases; unmatched junction nucleotides: 18. The CDR3 sequence is 19 residues long. CDR3 nucleotide sequence: TGTGCCAGCAGTAGACACCGGGACAGGGGGCGTCCCCCCCCTTACGAGCAGTACTTC. Protein sequence: CASSRHRDRGRPPPYEQYF.

The chain links TRBV15 to TRBJ2-7; 13 nucleotides line up with TRBD2. Germline trimming cut 5 bases from V and 10 bases from J; bases unmatched to any gene: 8. Germline V gene sequence: CDR1 LNHNV, CDR2 YYDKDF (reference sequence). This CDR3 contains 14 residues. The DNA of the CDR3 is TGTGCCACCAGCTTCCGGACTAGCGGGAGTATTCAGTACTTC. Protein product: CATSFRTSGSIQYF.

This clone was observed a handful of times. V gene TRBV11-2 combines with J gene TRBJ2-5; 7 bases map to TRBD1. Trimming at V came to 6 bases and at J to 2 bases, leaving 9 bases not matched to a gene. The CDR3 is made up of 15 amino acids. Germline values: CDR1 SGHAT, CDR2 FQNNGV. The CDR3 region is CASSFNPGQQETQYF. The CDR3 DNA sequence: TGTGCCAGCAGTTTTAACCCGGGACAGCAAGAGACCCAGTACTTC. The full variable domain, completed using reference TRBV11-2 and TRBJ2-5, is EAGVAQSPRYKIIEKRQSVAFWCNPISGHATLYWYQQILGQGPKLLIQFQNNGVVDDSQLPKDRFSAERLKGVDSTLKIQPAKLEDSAVYLCASSFNPGQQETQYFGPGTRLLVL.

This clone has more than one count but fewer than ten. V usage is TRBV4-3 and J usage is TRBJ1-5; tentatively, D is TRBD1 (6 bases). Germline V gene data show CDR1 as LGHNA and CDR2 as YSLEER. V shed 4 bases and J shed 7 bases, with 14 bases lying between them. CDR3 size: 14 residues. The CDR3 sequence: CASSPRGGRQPQHF. The CDR3 nucleotides read TGCGCCAGCAGCCCGAGGGGGGGTAGGCAGCCCCAGCATTTT.

The chain carries TRBV7-2 and TRBJ1-5; D possibly corresponds to TRBD1 (5 bases). The germline V gene has CDR1 SGHTA and CDR2 FQGNSA. The ends were cut back, 4 bases at V and 4 bases at J, with 11 bases in the middle. This CDR3 has 14 residues. The CDR3 sequence is CASSSRQLNQPQHF. Here the CDR3 DNA reads TGTGCCAGCAGCTCCCGACAGTTGAATCAGCCCCAGCATTTT.

The chain couples TRBV2 to TRBJ1-5; TRBD1 might be the D (6 bases). The CDR3 length is 15 residues. The germline CDR1 and CDR2 sequences are SNHLY and FYNNEI. The V and J ends lost 7 bases and 1 base respectively, with 14 bases between them. The CDR3 coding sequence is TGTGCCAGCATTAGGGCAAGGGGGAGCAATCAGCCCCAGCATTTT. Its protein product is CASIRARGSNQPQHF. Filled out from reference TRBV2 and TRBJ1-5, the complete variable domain reads EPEVTQTPSHQVTQMGQEVILRCVPISNHLYFYWYRQILGQKVEFLVSFYNNEISEKSEIFDDQFSVERPDGSNFTLKIRSTKLEDSAMYFCASIRARGSNQPQHFGDGTRLSIL.

This clone came up a few times. Other DNA sequences in this specimen translate into the identical CDR3. The chain joins TRBV28 to TRBJ1-5; D gene unclear. The germline V gene has CDR1 MDHEN and CDR2 SYDVKM. The CDR3 covers 13 residues. V lost 3 bases, J lost 0 bases, and 3 bases lay in between. The CDR3 DNA is TGTGCCAGCAGTTTCAGTAGCAATCAGCCCCAGCATTTT. Residues: CASSFSSNQPQHF.

This clone was observed a handful of times. CDR3 nucleotide sequence: TGTGCCAGCAGTTCTGGGGCAGCCGGATCCTATGGCTACACCTTC. Translation: CASSSGAAGSYGYTF. The gene calls are TRBV27 and TRBJ1-2; perhaps TRBD1 as D (5 bases). V gave up 4 bases and J gave up 4 bases, with 16 bases separating them. Germline V gene sequence: CDR1 MNHEY, CDR2 SMNVEV (reference sequence). The CDR3 loop spans 15 amino acids.

This clone was detected only once. The CDR3 reads CRAAPWALNTEAFF. The CDR3 bases are TGCAGGGCTGCCCCCTGGGCGCTCAACACTGAAGCTTTCTTT. The chain is built from TRBV29-1 and TRBJ1-1; D ambiguous. Germline CDR1 reads SQVTM; CDR2 reads ANQGSEA. The CDR3 extends over 14 amino acids.

The chain is built from TRBV2 and TRBJ1-1, with 12 bases matching TRBD1. CDR3 size: 15 residues. Trimming at V came to 8 bases and at J to 6 bases, leaving 10 bases not matched to a gene. The germline gives CDR1 SNHLY, CDR2 FYNNEI. CDR3 nucleotides: TGTGCCAGCCGGGACAGGGGGCGCGCGGGCGCTGAAGCTTTCTTT. It codes for CASRDRGRAGAEAFF.

The V call is TRBV5-1, the J call TRBJ2-4, with D unresolved. V was clipped by 0 bases and J by 5 bases, with 9 bases between them. The CDR3 is 14 residues long. Germline loops: CDR1 SGHRS, CDR2 YFSETQ. CDR3 in DNA: TGCGCCAGCAGCTTGGGCAGGACGGAAAACATTCAGTACTTC. Translated, it gives CASSLGRTENIQYF.

This chain uses TRBV6-5 with TRBJ2-2; D gene unclear. V was clipped by 0 bases and J by 6 bases, with 8 bases between them. CDR1 and CDR2 (germline): MNHEY, SVGAGI. The CDR3 contains 14 residues. The CDR3: CASSYSNKAGELFF. DNA for the CDR3: TGTGCCAGCAGTTACTCGAACAAAGCCGGGGAGCTGTTTTTT.

The rearrangement joins TRBV29-1 to TRBJ1-1; D not resolved. The V end lost 4 bases, the J end lost 1 base, and 7 bases lay between the germline ends. Per germline, CDR1 SQVTM and CDR2 ANQGSEA. This CDR3 has 12 residues. CDR3 coding DNA: TGCAGCGTTGCTGACGGGAACACTGAAGCTTTCTTT. This codes for CSVADGNTEAFF.

CDR3 sequence: CASSLAGGLGGETQYF. CDR3 nucleotides: TGTGCCAGCAGCTTAGCCGGCGGACTTGGAGGAGAGACCCAGTACTTC. The V gene is TRBV7-8, the J gene TRBJ2-5; maybe TRBD2 (5 bases). CDR3 length: 16 residues. Between the trimmed V and J ends, which lost 0 bases and 4 bases, there was a span of 15 bases. Germline V lookup: CDR1 SGHVS, CDR2 FQNEAQ.

The chain has TRBV5-1 and TRBJ2-3, with D possibly TRBD1 on 5 matching bases. V was cut by 7 bases and J by 3 bases, with 12 bases left in between. CDR3 length: 13 amino acids. Per germline, CDR1 SGHRS and CDR2 YFSETQ. The CDR3 is CASGTGETDTQYF. The CDR3 DNA follows: TGCGCCAGCGGTACAGGAGAGACAGATACGCAGTATTTT. Full variable domain (remainder filled in from reference TRBV5-1 and TRBJ2-3): KAGVTQTPRYLIKTRGQQVTLSCSPISGHRSVSWYQQTPGQGLQFLFEYFSETQRNKGNFPGRFSGRQFSNSRSEMNVSTLELGDSALYLCASGTGETDTQYFGPGTRLTVL.

This clone came up a few times. This chain uses TRBV29-1 with TRBJ2-1; the D is unclear. Per the germline V gene, CDR1 is SQVTM and CDR2 is ANQGSEA. V lost 5 bases and J 7 bases, leaving 15 bases between the germline ends. The CDR3 consists of 13 residues. CDR3 in DNA: TGCAGCGTTCGGGCAGACCTTAGGAATGAGCAGTTCTTC. Amino acid sequence: CSVRADLRNEQFF.

This chain uses TRBV2 with TRBJ2-3, with TRBD1 matching over 9 bases. Germline V lookup: CDR1 SNHLY, CDR2 FYNNEI. The ends lost 8 bases at V and 3 bases at J; junction bases unmatched: 9. This CDR3 is built from 15 residues. CDR3 in DNA: TGTGCCAGCGCCTCGCGGACAGGGGTGACAGATACGCAGTATTTT. The encoded protein is CASASRTGVTDTQYF.